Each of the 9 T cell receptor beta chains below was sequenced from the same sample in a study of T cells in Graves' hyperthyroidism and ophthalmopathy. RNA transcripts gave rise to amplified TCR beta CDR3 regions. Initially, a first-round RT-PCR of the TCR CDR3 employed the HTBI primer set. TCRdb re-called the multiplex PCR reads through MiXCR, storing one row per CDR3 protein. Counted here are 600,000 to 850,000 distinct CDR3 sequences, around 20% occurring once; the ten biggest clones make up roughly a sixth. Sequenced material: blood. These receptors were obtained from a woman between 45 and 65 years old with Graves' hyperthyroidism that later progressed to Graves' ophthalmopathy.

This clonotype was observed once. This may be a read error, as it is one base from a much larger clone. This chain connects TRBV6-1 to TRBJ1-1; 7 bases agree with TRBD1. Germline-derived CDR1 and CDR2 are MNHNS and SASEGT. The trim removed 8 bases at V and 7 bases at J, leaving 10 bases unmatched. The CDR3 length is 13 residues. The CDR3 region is CASQKTGFLEAFF. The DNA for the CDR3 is TGTGCCAGCCAGAAGACAGGGTTTCTTGAAGCTTTCTTT.

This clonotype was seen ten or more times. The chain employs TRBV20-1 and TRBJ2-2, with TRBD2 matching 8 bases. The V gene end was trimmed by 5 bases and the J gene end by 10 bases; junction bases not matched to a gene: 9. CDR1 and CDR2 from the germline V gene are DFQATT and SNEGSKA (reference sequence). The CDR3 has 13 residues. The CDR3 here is CSALAGGVEELFF. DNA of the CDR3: TGCAGTGCTCTGGCGGGGGGAGTCGAGGAGCTGTTTTTT.

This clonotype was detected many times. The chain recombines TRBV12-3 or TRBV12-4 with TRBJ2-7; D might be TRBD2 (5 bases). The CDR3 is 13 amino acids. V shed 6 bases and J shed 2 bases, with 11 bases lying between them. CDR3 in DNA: TGTGCCAGCAGGACCGGGATCGCCTACGAGCAGTACTTC. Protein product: CASRTGIAYEQYF.

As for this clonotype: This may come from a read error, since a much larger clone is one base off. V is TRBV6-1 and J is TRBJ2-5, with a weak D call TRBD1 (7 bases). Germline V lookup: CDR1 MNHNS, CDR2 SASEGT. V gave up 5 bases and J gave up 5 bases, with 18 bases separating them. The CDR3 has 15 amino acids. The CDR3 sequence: CASSHPSGGRETQYF. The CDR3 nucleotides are TGTGCCAGCAGTCACCCCTCAGGGGGGAGGGAGACCCAGTACTTC.

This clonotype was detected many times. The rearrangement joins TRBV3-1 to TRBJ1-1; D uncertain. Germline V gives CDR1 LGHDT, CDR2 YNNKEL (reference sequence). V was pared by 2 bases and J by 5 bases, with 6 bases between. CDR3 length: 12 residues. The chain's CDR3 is CASSQSFTEAFF. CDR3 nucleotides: TGTGCCAGCAGCCAAAGTTTTACTGAAGCTTTCTTT. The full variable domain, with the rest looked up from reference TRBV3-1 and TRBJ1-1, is DTAVSQTPKYLVTQMGNDKSIKCEQNLGHDTMYWYKQDSKKFLKIMFSYNNKELIINETVPNRFSPKSPDKAHLNLHINSLELGDSAVYFCASSQSFTEAFFGQGTRLTVV.

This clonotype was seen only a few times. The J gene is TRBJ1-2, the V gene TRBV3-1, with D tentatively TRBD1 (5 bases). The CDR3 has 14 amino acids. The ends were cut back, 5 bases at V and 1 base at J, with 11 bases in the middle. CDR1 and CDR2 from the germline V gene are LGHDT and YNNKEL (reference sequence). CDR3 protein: CASSSRDGNYGYTF. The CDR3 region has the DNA TGTGCCAGCAGCTCTCGGGACGGTAACTATGGCTACACCTTC.

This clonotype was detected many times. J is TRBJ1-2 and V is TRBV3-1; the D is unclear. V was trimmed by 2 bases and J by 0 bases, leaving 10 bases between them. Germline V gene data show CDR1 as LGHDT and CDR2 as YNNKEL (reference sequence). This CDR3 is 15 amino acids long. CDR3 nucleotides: TGTGCCAGCAGCCAAAAGCGTTTAGCTAACTATGGCTACACCTTC. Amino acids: CASSQKRLANYGYTF.

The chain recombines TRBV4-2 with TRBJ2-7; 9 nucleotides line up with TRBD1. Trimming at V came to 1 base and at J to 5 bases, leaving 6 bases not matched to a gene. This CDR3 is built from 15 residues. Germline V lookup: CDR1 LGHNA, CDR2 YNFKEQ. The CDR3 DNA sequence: TGTGCCAGCAGCCAAGCTAGGGACAGGGTGCACGAGCAGTACTTC. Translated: CASSQARDRVHEQYF.

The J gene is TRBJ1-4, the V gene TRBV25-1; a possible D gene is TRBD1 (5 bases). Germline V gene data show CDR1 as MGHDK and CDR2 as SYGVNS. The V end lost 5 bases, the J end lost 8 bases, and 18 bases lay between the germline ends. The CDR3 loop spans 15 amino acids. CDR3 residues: CASSPLGGAEEKLFF. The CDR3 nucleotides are TGTGCCAGCAGTCCCTTGGGAGGGGCAGAAGAAAAACTGTTTTTT.